These 10 T cell receptor beta chains were sequenced from one sample in a study of blood T cell repertoires in COVID-19. Sequenced by immunoSEQ multiplex PCR; TCRdb stores in-frame clones only, minus some. Of 200,000 to 250,000 clones listed, 70% to 90% are singletons. Sequencing was done on a sample of peripheral blood. The source of these receptors is a woman aged 18-35 years who had recovered from COVID-19.

The rearrangement links TRBV7-2 to TRBJ1-2; D might be TRBD1 (5 bases). The CDR3 spans 16 residues. Germline V gene lookup returns CDR1 SGHTA and CDR2 FQGNSA. The ends were cut back, 5 bases at V and 0 bases at J, with 16 bases in the middle. CDR3 sequence (DNA): TGTGCCAGCAGCAAAGACCCGACAGTCCCTAACTATGGCTACACCTTC. Translation: CASSKDPTVPNYGYTF.

This clone was observed a handful of times. A read error may account for a junction end that differs from germline. The chain carries TRBV5-6 and TRBJ2-7; the match to TRBD2 covers 7 bases. The germline V gene has CDR1 SGHDT and CDR2 YYEEEE. The CDR3 contains 14 residues. As DNA, the CDR3 is TGTGCCAGCAGTTTGGGGACTACCCCCTACGAGCAGTACTTC. Protein product: CASSLGTTPYEQYF.

The chain combines TRBV6-5 with TRBJ1-2; D may be TRBD1 (5 bases). Germline V lookup: CDR1 MNHEY, CDR2 SVGAGI. The CDR3 consists of 15 residues. The ends were cut back, 2 bases at V and 4 bases at J, with 14 bases in the middle. CDR3 in amino acids: CASSYARGRTYGYTF. In DNA form, the CDR3 reads TGTGCCAGCAGTTACGCCCGGGGGAGGACCTATGGCTACACCTTC.

The gene calls are TRBV5-6 and TRBJ2-3; TRBD2 agrees at 12 bases. CDR1 and CDR2 from the germline V gene are SGHDT and YYEEEE. The length of the CDR3 is 14 residues. Trimming at V came to 3 bases and at J to 5 bases, leaving 1 base not matched to a gene. CDR3 amino acids: CASSSGLAGDTQYF. CDR3 sequence (DNA): TGTGCCAGCAGCTCGGGACTAGCGGGAGATACGCAGTATTTT.

This sequence joins TRBV7-3 and TRBJ2-1; D is unresolved. The CDR3 has 12 residues. Between the trimmed V and J ends, which lost 2 bases and 8 bases, there was a span of 7 bases. Germline loops: CDR1 SGHTA, CDR2 FQGTGA. CDR3 DNA sequence: TGTGCCAGCAGCTTAGGTCCGGATGAGCAGTTCTTC. Its translation: CASSLGPDEQFF.

The rearrangement links TRBV27 to TRBJ2-7; TRBD2 matches 11 bases. The germline V gene encodes CDR1 MNHEY and CDR2 SMNVEV (reference sequence). The CDR3 is made up of 15 amino acids. V dropped 7 bases and J dropped 3; count of bases not matched to a gene: 8. The CDR3 coding sequence is TGTGCCAGCACCCTCCCGACTAGCGGGATCTACGAGCAGTACTTC. Its translation is CASTLPTSGIYEQYF.

The chain recombines TRBV7-2 with TRBJ1-1; D is undetermined. V lost 5 bases to trimming and J lost 0 bases, with 13 bases between them. The CDR3 is made up of 15 amino acids. Germline V gene data show CDR1 as SGHTA and CDR2 as FQGNSA. CDR3 region: CASSPRPTMNTEAFF. The CDR3 nucleotides are TGTGCCAGCAGCCCTCGACCGACTATGAACACTGAAGCTTTCTTT.

The CDR3 sequence is CASSHAAGSYEQYF. CDR3 bases: TGTGCCAGCAGCCACGCCGCGGGGTCCTACGAGCAGTACTTC. The chain uses TRBV7-2 and TRBJ2-7, with a possible D match to TRBD2 (6 bases). Per the germline V gene, CDR1 is SGHTA and CDR2 is FQGNSA. The CDR3 covers 14 residues. V was clipped by 5 bases and J by 1 base, with 12 bases between them.

This chain links TRBV19 with TRBJ2-1; 11 nucleotides align to TRBD2. From germline, CDR1 is LNHDA and CDR2 SQIVND (reference sequence). The trim removed 1 base at V and 8 bases at J, leaving 10 bases unmatched. CDR3 size: 17 residues. The CDR3 loop reads CASSIVVAGGKAHEQFF. In DNA form, the CDR3 reads TGTGCCAGTAGTATAGTAGTAGCGGGAGGGAAGGCCCATGAGCAGTTCTTC.

Only one count was recorded for this clone. J is TRBJ2-1 and V is TRBV14; D remains ambiguous. V lost 4 bases, J lost 5 bases, and 12 bases lay in between. The CDR3 runs to 14 residues. The germline CDR1 and CDR2 sequences are SGHDN and FVKESK. Here the CDR3 DNA reads TGTGCCAGCAGCCCCTTAAGACTGAACAATGAGCAGTTCTTC. Amino acid sequence: CASSPLRLNNEQFF.